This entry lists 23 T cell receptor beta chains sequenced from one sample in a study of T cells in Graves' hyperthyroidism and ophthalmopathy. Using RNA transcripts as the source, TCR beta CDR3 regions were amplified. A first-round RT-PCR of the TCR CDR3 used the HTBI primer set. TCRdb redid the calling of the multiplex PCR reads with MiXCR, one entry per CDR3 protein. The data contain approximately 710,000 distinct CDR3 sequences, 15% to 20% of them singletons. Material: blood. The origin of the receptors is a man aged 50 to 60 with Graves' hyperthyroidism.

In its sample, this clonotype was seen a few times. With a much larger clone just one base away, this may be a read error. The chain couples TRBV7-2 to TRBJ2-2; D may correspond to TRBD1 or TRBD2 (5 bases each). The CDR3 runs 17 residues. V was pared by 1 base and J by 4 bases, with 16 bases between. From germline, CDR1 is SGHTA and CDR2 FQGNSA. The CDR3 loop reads CASSLVSGAQSTGELFF. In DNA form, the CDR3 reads TGTGCCAGCAGCTTAGTGTCCGGGGCCCAGAGCACCGGGGAGCTGTTTTTT.

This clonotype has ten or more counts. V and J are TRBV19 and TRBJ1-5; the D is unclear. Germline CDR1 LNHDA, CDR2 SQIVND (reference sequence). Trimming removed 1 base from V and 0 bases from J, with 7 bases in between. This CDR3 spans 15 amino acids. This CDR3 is CASSIGIFSNQPQHF. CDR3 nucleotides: TGTGCCAGTAGTATAGGGATTTTTAGCAATCAGCCCCAGCATTTT.

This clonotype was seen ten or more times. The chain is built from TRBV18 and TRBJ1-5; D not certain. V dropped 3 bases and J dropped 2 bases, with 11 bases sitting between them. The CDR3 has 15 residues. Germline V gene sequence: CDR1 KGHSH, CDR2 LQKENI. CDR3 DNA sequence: TGTGCCAGCTCACCTGGTAGGCTGGGCAATCAGCCCCAGCATTTT. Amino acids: CASSPGRLGNQPQHF.

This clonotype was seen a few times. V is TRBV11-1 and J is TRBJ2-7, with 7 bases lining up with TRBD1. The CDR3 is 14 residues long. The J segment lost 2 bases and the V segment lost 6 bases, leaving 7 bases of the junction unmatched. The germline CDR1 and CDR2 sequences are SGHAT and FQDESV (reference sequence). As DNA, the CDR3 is TGTGCCAGCAGGGAGGCAGGGGGAACCTACGAGCAGTACTTC. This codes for CASREAGGTYEQYF.

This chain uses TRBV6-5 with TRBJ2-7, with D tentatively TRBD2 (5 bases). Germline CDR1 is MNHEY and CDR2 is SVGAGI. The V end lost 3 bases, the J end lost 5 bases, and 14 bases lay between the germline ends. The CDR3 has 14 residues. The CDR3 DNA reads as TGTGCCAGCAGTTATAATCGTGTTAGCGACGAGCAGTACTTC. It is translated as CASSYNRVSDEQYF.

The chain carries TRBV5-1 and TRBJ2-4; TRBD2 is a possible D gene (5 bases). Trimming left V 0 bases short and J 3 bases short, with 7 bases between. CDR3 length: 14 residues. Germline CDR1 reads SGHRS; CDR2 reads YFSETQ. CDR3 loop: CASSLAGVKNIQYF. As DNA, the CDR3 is TGCGCCAGCAGCTTGGCCGGGGTCAAAAACATTCAGTACTTC.

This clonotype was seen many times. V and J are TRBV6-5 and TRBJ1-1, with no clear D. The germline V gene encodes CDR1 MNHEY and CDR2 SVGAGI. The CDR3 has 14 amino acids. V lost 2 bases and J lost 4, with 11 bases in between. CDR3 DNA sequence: TGTGCCAGCAGTTACCTTGACGGGTCCACTGAAGCTTTCTTT. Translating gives CASSYLDGSTEAFF.

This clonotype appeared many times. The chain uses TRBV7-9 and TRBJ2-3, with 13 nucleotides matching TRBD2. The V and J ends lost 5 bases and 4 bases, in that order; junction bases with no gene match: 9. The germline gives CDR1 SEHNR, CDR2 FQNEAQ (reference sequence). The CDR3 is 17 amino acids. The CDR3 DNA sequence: TGTGCCAGCAGCCAAATACTAGCGGGAGGGCCGTCAGATACGCAGTATTTT. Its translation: CASSQILAGGPSDTQYF. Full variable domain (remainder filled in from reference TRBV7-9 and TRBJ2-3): DTGVSQNPRHKITKRGQNVTFRCDPISEHNRLYWYRQTLGQGPEFLTYFQNEAQLEKSRLLSDRFSAERPKGSFSTLEIQRTEQGDSAMYLCASSQILAGGPSDTQYFGPGTRLTVL.

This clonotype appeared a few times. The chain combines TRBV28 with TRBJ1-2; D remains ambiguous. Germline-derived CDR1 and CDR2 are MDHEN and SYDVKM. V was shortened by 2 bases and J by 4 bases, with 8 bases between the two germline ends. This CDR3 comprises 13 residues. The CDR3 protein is CASSLGDPYGYTF. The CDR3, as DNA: TGTGCCAGCAGTTTAGGGGATCCCTATGGCTACACCTTC.

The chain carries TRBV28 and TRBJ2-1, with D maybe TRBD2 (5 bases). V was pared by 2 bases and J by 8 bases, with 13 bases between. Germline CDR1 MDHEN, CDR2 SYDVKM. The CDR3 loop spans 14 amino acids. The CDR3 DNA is TGTGCCAGCAGTTTAGTCGGGGTTGGATATGAGCAGTTCTTC. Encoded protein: CASSLVGVGYEQFF.

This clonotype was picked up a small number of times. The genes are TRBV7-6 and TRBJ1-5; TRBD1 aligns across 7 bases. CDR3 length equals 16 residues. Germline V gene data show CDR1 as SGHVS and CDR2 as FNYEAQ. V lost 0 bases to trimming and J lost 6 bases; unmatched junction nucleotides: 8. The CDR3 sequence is CASSLAQGGLPQPQHF. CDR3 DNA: TGTGCCAGCAGCTTAGCGCAGGGGGGACTTCCTCAGCCCCAGCATTTT.

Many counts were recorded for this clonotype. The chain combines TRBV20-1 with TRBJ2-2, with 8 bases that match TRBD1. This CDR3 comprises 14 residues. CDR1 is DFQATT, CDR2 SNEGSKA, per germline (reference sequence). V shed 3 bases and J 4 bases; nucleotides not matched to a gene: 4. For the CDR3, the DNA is TGCAGTGCTAGTAGGACAGGGAGCACCGGGGAGCTGTTTTTT. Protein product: CSASRTGSTGELFF.

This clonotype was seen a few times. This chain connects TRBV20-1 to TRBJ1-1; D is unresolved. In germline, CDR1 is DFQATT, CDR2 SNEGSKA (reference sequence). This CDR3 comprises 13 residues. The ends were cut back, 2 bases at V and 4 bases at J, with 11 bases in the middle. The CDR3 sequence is CSARPQGSTEAFF. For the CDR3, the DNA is TGCAGTGCTAGACCGCAAGGGAGCACTGAAGCTTTCTTT.

DNA of the CDR3: TGTGCCAGCAGTTACGGTAGCGGGAGTGGGGGGGAGCTGTTTTTT. Translating it yields CASSYGSGSGGELFF. The chain links TRBV6-5 to TRBJ2-2, with 9 bases aligning to TRBD2. The CDR3 sequence is 15 residues long. The V gene end was trimmed by 2 bases and the J gene end by 8 bases; junction bases not matched to a gene: 6. Germline values: CDR1 MNHEY, CDR2 SVGAGI.

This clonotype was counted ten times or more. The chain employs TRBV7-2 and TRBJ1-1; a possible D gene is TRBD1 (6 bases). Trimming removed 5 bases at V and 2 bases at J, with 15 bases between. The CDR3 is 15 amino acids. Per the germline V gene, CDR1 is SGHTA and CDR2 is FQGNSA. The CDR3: CASSRSTGINTEAFF. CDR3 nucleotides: TGTGCCAGCAGCAGATCGACAGGAATCAACACTGAAGCTTTCTTT.

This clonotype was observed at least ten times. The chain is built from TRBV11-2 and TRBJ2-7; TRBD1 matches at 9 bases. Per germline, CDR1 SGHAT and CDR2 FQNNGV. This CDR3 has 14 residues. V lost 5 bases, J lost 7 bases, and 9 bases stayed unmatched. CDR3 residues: CASSAWDRAREQYF. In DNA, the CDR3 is TGTGCCAGCAGCGCATGGGACAGGGCTCGAGAGCAGTACTTC.

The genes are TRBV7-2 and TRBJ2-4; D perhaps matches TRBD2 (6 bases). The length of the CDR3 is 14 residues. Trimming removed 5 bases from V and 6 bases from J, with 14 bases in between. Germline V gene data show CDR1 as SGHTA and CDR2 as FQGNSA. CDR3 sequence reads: CASSPRDGGNIQYF. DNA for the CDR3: TGTGCCAGCAGCCCCAGGGACGGGGGAAACATTCAGTACTTC.

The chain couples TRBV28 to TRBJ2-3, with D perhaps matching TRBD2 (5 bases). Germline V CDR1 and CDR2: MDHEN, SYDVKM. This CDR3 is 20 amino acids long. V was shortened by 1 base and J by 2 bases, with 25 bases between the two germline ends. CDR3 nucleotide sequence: TGTGCCAGCAGTTTATCCGTCCTGGACTCAACTATTCAGTACACAGATACGCAGTATTTT. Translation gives CASSLSVLDSTIQYTDTQYF.

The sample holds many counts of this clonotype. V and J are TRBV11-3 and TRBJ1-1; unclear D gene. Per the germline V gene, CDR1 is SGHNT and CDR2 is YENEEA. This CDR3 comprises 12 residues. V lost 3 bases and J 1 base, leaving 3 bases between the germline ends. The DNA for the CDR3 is TGTGCCAGCAGCTTCGGGAACACTGAAGCTTTCTTT. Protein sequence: CASSFGNTEAFF.

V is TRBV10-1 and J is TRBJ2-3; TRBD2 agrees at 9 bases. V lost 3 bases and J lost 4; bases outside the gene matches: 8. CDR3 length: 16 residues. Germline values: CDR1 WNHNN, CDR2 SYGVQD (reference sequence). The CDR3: CASSDGVAGVSDTQYF. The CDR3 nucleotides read TGCGCCAGCAGTGACGGGGTAGCGGGGGTGTCAGATACGCAGTATTTT.

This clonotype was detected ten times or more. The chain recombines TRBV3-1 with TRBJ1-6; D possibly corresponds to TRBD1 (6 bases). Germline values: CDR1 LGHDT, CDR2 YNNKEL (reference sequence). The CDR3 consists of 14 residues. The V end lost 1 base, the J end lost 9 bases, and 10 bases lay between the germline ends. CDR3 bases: TGTGCCAGCAGCCAAGGACAGGCCGGTTCACCCCTCCACTTT. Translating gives CASSQGQAGSPLHF.

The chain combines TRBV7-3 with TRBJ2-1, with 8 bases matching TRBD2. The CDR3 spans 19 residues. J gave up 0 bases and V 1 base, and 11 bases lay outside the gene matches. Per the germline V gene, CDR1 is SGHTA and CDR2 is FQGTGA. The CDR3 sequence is CASSLIGTRSFSSYNEQFF. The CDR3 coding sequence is TGTGCCAGCAGCTTAATTGGGACTAGGAGCTTTAGCTCCTACAATGAGCAGTTCTTC.

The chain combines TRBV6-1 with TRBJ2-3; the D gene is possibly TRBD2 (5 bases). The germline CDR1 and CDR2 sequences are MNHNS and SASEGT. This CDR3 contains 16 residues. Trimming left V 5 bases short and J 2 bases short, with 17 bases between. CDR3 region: CASSLYSGGTTDTQYF. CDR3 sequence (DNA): TGTGCCAGCAGTCTTTACTCCGGAGGCACCACAGATACGCAGTATTTT.